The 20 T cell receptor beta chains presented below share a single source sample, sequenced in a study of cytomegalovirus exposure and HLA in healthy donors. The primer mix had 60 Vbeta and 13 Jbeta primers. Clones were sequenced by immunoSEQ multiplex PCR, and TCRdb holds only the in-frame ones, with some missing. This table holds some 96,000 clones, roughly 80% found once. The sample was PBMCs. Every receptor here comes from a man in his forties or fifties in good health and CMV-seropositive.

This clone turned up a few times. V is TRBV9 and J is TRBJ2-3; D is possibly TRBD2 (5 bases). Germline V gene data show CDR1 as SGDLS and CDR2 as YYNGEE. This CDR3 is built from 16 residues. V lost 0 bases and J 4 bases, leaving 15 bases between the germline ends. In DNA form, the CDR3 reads TGTGCCAGCAGCGTAGGCGTTAAAGGGAGTGCAGATACGCAGTATTTT. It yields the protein CASSVGVKGSADTQYF.

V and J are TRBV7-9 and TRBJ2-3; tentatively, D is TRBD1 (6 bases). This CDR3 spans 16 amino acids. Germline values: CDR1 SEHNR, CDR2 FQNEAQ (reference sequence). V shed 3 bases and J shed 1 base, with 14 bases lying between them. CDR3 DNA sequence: TGTGCCAGCAGCTTCCCTCGACAGGAGGGCACAGATACGCAGTATTTT. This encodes CASSFPRQEGTDTQYF.

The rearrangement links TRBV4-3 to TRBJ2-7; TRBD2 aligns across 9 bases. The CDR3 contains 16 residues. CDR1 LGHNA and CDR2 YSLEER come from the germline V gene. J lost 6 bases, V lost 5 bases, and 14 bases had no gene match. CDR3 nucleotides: TGCGCCAGCAGCGGCAGGCTAGCGGGACAACCGGGCGAGCAGTACTTC. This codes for CASSGRLAGQPGEQYF.

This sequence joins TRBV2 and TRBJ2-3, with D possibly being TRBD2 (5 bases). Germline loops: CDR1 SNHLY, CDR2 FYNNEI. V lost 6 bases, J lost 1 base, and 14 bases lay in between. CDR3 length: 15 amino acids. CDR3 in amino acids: CASSNVGEGTDTQYF. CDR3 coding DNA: TGTGCCAGCAGCAACGTGGGAGAGGGCACAGATACGCAGTATTTT.

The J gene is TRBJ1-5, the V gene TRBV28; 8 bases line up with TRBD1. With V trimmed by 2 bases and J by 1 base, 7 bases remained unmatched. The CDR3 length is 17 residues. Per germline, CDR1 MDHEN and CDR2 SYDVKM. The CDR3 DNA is TGTGCCAGCAGTTTACCAGGGGGCATGACAAGCAATCAGCCCCAGCATTTT. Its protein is CASSLPGGMTSNQPQHF.

This CDR3 is CASAGVDTDTQYF. CDR3 in DNA: TGTGCCAGCGCGGGGGTAGACACAGATACGCAGTATTTT. The J gene is TRBJ2-3, the V gene TRBV6-1, with 7 bases aligning to TRBD2. Germline lookup yields CDR1 MNHNS and CDR2 SASEGT. This CDR3 is 13 amino acids long. Trimming removed 8 bases from V and 2 bases from J; junction bases left unmatched: 4.

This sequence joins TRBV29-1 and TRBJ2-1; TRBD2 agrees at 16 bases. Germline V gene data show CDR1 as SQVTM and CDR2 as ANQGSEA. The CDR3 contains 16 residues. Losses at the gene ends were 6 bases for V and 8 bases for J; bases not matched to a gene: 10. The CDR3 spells CSVLGLAGGPGDEQFF. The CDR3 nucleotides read TGCAGCGTCCTGGGACTAGCGGGAGGGCCCGGGGATGAGCAGTTCTTC.

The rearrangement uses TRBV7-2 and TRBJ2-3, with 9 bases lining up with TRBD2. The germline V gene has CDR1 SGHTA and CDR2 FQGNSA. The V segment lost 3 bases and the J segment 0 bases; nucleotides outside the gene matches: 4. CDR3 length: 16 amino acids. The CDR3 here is CASSLGGLASTDTQYF. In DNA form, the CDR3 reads TGTGCCAGCAGCTTGGGAGGACTAGCGAGCACAGATACGCAGTATTTT.

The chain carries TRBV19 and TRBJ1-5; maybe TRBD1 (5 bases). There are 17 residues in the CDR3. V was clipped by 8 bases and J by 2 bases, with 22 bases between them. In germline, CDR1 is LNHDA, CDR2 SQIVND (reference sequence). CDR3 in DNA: TGTGCCAGTCTAGGCGGCCAGGGCGGATTCGGCAATCAGCCCCAGCATTTT. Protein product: CASLGGQGGFGNQPQHF.

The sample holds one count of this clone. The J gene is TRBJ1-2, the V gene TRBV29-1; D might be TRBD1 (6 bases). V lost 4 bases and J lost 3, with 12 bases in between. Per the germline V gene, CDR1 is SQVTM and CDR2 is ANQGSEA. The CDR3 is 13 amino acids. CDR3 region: CSVATGIDYGYTF. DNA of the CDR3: TGCAGCGTTGCAACAGGGATAGACTATGGCTACACCTTC. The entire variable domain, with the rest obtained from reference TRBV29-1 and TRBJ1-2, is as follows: SAVISQKPSRDICQRGTSLTIQCQVDSQVTMMFWYRQQPGQSLTLIATANQGSEATYESGFVIDKFPISRPNLTFSTLTVSNMSPEDSSIYLCSVATGIDYGYTFGSGTRLTVV.

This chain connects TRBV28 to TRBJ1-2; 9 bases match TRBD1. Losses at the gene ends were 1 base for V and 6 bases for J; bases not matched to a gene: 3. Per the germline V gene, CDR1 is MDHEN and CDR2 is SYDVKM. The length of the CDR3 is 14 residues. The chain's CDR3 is CASSLSGTGHGYTF. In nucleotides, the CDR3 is TGTGCCAGCAGTTTATCCGGGACAGGGCATGGCTACACCTTC.

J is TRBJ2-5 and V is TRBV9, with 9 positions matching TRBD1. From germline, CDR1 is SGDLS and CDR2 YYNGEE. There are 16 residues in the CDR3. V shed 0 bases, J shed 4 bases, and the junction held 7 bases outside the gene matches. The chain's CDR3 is CASSVGGTGMGETQYF. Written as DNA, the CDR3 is TGTGCCAGCAGCGTAGGCGGGACAGGGATGGGAGAGACCCAGTACTTC. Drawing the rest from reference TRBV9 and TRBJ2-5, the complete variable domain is DSGVTQTPKHLITATGQRVTLRCSPRSGDLSVYWYQQSLDQGLQFLIQYYNGEERAKGNILERFSAQQFPDLHSELNLSSLELGDSALYFCASSVGGTGMGETQYFGPGTRLLVL.

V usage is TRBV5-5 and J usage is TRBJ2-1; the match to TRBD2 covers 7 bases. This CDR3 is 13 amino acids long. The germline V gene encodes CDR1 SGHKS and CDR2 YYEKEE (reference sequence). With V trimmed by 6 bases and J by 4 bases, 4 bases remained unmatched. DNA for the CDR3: TGTGCCAGCAAGCGGGATCGGTACAATGAGCAGTTCTTC. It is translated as CASKRDRYNEQFF.

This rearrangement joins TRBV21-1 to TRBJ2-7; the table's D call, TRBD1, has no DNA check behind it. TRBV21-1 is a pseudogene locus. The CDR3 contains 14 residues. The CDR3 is CASSKQDRAYEQYF. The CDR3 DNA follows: TGTGCCAGCAGCAAACAAGACAGGGCTTACGAGCAGTACTTC.

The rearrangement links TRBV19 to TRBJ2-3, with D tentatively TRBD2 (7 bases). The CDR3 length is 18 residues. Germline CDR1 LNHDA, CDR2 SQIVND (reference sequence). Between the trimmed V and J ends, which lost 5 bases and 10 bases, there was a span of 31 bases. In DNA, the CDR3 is TGTGCCAGTAGTCCAATAGTTGGGAGGGGGACAACCTCAGGGGCGCAGTATTTT. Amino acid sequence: CASSPIVGRGTTSGAQYF.

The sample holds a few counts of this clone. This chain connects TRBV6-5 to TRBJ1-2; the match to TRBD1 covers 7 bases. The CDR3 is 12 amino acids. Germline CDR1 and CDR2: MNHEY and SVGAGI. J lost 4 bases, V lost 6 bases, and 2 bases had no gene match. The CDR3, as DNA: TGTGCCAGCAGACAGGGGTTCTATGGCTACACCTTC. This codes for CASRQGFYGYTF.

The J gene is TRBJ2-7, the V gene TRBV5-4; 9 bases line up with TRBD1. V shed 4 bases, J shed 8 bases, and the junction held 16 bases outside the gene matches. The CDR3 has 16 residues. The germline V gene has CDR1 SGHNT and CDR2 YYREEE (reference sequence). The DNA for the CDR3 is TGTGCCAGCAGCGAGGGACAGGGATCGACCTACGTCAAGCAGTACTTC. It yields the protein CASSEGQGSTYVKQYF.

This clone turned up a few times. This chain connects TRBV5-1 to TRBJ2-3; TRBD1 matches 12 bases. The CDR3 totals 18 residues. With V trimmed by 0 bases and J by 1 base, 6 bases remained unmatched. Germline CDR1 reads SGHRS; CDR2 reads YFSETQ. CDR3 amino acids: CASSLVVGTGGGTDTQYF. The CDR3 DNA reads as TGCGCCAGCAGCTTGGTAGTTGGGACAGGGGGCGGCACAGATACGCAGTATTTT.

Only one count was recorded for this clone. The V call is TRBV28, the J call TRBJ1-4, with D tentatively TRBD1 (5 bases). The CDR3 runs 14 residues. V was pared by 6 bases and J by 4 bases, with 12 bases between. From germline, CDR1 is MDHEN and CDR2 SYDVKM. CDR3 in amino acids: CASSTTAFNEKLFF. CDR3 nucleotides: TGTGCCAGCAGCACGACAGCCTTTAATGAAAAACTGTTTTTT.

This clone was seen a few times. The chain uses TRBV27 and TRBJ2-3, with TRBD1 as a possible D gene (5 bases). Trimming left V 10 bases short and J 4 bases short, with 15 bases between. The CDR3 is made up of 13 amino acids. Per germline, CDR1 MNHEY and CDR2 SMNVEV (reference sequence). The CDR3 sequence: CATQGRVSDTQYF. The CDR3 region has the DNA TGTGCCACCCAGGGAAGGGTATCAGATACGCAGTATTTT.